This T cell receptor beta chain was observed in a study of cytomegalovirus exposure and HLA in healthy donors. Use of 60 Vbeta and 13 Jbeta primers characterized the PCR. Clones were sequenced by immunoSEQ multiplex PCR, and TCRdb holds only the in-frame ones, with some missing. The sample contains around 140,000 clones, more than 75% of which appear only once. The CDR3 runs 15 residues. Germline CDR1 reads SGHTS; CDR2 reads YDEGEE. The J segment lost 3 bases and the V segment lost 0 bases, leaving 5 bases of the junction unmatched. In regard to this clone: Its antigen is not known.

General study results and limits: Presence/absence analyses supposed approximately even sequencing depth among donors.

J is TRBJ2-7 and V is TRBV5-8, with TRBD1 matching over 8 bases. Sequenced sample: PBMCs. This TCR derives from a woman between 25 and 40 years old in good health and CMV-seronegative. CDR3 sequence (DNA): TGTGCCAGCAGCTTGGACTCAGGGGGCGGCTACGAGCAGTACTTC. The encoded protein is CASSLDSGGGYEQYF.